One TCR beta chain is described in this entry. Its antigen is as yet unknown. The sample belongs to a study of T-cell memory formation after mild COVID-19. Study-wide points: Clones that shrank (day 15 to 85) were balanced CD4/CD8, whereas later expanders leaned CD4+. Most CD4+ clones that shrank were in CM and EM, while CD8+ ones turned up in EMRA.

From the 5' RACE reads, TCRdb called clonotypes with MiXCR, one entry per CDR3 protein. The table shows over 45,000 distinct CDR3 sequences, with roughly a quarter occurring only once. The sequence was collected from a man younger than 35 who had mild COVID-19 (a few samples of this study predate the infection). Cell type and time point are not known. Sequencing input: PBMCs or a T cell subset sorted from them (not recorded which).

The chain's CDR3 is CARNLDRPNYLAKNIQYF. CDR3 nucleotide sequence: TGCGCCAGAAACCTGGACAGACCAAACTATCTAGCCAAAAACATTCAGTACTTC. The chain uses TRBV23-1 and TRBJ2-4; maybe TRBD1 (6 bases). TRBV23-1 is flagged as an ORF with uncertain function. CDR3 length: 18 amino acids. V lost 9 bases, J lost 0 bases, and 24 bases lay in between.